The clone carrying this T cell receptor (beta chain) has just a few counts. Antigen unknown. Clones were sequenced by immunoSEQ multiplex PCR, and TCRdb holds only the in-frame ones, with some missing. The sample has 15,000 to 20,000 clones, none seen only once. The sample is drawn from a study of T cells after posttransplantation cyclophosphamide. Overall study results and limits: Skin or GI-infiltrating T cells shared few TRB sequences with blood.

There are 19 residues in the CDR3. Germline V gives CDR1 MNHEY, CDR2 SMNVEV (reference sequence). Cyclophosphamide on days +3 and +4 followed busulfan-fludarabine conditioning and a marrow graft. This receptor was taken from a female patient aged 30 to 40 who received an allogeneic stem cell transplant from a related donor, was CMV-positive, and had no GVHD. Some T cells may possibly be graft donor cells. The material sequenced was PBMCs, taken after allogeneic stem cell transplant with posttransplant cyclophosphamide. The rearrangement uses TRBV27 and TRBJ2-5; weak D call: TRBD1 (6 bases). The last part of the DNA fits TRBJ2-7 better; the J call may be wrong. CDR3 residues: CASSLYRGHSIVGSYEQYF. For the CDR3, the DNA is TGTGCCAGCAGTTTGTATCGGGGACATTCCATAGTGGGCTCCTACGAGCAGTACTTC.